This TCR beta chain originates from a study of blood T cells in healthy people across ages. This CDR3 has 17 amino acids. The V gene's germline CDR1 is MNHEY and CDR2 SVGAGI. A second PCR of 7 to 11 cycles used a sample-barcoded 5' primer and a J-beta primer mix. TCRdb analysed the 5' RACE reads with MiXCR anew, one entry per CDR3 protein. The table shows hundreds of thousands of distinct CDR3 sequences, with less than 45% occurring only once. Comments on this clonotype: Its target is not known. The junction departs from the called germline gene at one end, perhaps through a read error.

Study observations and caveats: No conclusive comparison of naive versus antigen-experienced cells was possible with unsorted PBMCs.

Each donor had 8.5 to 10 milliliters of peripheral blood drawn. The chain is built from TRBV6-5 and TRBJ1-2, with D maybe TRBD1 (6 bases). This receptor was taken from an elderly man in good health. Sequences were obtained from blood. DNA for the CDR3: TGCGCCAGCAGTTACGGGACACCACTGAACCCTAACTATGGCTACACCTTC. Its protein product is CASSYGTPLNPNYGYTF.